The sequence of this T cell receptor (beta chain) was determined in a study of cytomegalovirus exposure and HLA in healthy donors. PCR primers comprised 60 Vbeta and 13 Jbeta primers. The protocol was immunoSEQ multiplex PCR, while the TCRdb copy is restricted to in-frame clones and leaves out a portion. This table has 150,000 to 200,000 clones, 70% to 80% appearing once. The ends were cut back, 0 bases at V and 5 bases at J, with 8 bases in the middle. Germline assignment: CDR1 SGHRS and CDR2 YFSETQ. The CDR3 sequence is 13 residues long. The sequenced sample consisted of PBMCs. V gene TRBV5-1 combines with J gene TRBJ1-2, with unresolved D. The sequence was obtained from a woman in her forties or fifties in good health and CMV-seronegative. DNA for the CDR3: TGCGCCAGCAGCTTGGGGCAGATATATGGCTACACCTTC. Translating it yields CASSLGQIYGYTF. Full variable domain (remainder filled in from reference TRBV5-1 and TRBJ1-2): KAGVTQTPRYLIKTRGQQVTLSCSPISGHRSVSWYQQTPGQGLQFLFEYFSETQRNKGNFPGRFSGRQFSNSRSEMNVSTLELGDSALYLCASSLGQIYGYTFGSGTRLTVV.